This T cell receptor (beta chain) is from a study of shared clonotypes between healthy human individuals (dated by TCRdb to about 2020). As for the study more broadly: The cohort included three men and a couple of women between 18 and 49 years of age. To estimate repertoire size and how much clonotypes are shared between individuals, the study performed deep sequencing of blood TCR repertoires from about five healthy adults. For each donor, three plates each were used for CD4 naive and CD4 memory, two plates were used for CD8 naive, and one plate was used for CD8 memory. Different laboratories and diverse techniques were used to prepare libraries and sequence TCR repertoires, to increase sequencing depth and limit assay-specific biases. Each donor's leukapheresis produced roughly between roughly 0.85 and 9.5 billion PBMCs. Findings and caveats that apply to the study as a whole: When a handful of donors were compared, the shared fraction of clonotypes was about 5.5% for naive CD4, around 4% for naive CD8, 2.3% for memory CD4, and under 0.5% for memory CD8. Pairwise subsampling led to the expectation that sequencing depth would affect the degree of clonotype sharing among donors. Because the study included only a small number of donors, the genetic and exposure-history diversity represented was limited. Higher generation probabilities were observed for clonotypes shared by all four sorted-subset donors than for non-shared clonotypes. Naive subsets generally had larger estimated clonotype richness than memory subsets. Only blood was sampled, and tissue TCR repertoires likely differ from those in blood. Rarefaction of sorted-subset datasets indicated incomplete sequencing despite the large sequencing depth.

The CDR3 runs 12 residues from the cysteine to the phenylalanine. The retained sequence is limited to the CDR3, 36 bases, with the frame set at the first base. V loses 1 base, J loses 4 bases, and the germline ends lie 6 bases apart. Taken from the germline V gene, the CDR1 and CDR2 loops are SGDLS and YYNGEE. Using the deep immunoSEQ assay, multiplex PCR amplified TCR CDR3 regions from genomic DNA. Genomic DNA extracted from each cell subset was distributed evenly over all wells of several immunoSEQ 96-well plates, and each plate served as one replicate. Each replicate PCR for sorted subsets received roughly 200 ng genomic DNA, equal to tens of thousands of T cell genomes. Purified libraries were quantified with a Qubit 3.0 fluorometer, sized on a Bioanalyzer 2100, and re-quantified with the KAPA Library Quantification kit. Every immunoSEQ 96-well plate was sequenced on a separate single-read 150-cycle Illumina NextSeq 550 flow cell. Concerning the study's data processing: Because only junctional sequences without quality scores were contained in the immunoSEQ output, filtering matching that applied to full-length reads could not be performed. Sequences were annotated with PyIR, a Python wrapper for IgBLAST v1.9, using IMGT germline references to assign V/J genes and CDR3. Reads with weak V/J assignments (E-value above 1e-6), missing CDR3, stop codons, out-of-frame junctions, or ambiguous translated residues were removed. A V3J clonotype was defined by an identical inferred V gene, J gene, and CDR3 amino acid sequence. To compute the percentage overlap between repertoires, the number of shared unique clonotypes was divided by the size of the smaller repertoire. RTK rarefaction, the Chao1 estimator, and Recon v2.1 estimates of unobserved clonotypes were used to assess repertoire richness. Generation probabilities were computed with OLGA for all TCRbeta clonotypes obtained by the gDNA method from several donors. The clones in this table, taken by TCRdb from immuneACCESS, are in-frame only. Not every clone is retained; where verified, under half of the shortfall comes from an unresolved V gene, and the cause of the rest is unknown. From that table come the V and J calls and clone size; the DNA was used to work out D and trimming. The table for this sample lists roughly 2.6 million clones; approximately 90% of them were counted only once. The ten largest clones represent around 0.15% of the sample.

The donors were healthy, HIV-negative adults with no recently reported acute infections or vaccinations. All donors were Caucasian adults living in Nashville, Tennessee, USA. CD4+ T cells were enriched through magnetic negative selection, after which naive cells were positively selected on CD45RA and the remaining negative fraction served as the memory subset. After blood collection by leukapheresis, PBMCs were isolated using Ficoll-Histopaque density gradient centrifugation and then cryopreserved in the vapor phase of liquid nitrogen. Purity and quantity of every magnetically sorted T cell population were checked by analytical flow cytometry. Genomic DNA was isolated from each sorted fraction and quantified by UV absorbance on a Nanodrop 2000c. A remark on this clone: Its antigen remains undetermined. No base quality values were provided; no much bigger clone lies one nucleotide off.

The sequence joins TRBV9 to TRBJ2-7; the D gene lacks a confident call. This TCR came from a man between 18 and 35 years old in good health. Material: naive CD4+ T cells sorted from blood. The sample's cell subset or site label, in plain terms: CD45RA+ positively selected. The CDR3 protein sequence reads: CASSVNDYEQYF. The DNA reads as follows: TGTGCCAGCAGCGTAAACGATTACGAGCAGTACTTC.